This entry describes one TCR beta chain. Its antigen is still unknown. This entry is derived from a study of T cell repertoires in cytomegalovirus infection. Study-level background: Indications came from public TCR beta signatures; they pointed to CMV infection and to a matching HLA type. Study-wide results and caveats: Dominant in the ex vivo response were TCR beta clonotypes restricted by HLA-C and specific for CMV.

TCRdb reprocessed the reads with MiXCR, giving one entry per CDR3 protein. This repertoire shows approximately 150,000 distinct CDR3 sequences, 15% to 20% found once; its top ten account for under 20%. Germline CDR1 is SGHTA and CDR2 is FQGTGA. The V and J ends lost 5 bases and 8 bases, in that order; junction bases with no gene match: 8. This CDR3 has 13 amino acids. This sequence originates from a human donor in good health (CMV status not recorded). Some clones in this sample may be carry-over from other donors' samples. This chain links TRBV7-3 with TRBJ1-1; 7 nucleotides align to TRBD1. The sample was CD8+ T cells from PBMCs. In DNA form, the CDR3 reads TGTGCCAGCAGCAGATCCGCGGACAGGGAAGCTTTCTTT. Its protein is CASSRSADREAFF. Complete variable domain (other parts from reference TRBV7-3 and TRBJ1-1): GAGVSQTPSNKVTEKGKYVELRCDPISGHTALYWYRQSLGQGPEFLIYFQGTGAADDSGLPNDRFFAVRPEGSVSTLKIQRTERGDSAVYLCASSRSADREAFFGQGTRLTVV.